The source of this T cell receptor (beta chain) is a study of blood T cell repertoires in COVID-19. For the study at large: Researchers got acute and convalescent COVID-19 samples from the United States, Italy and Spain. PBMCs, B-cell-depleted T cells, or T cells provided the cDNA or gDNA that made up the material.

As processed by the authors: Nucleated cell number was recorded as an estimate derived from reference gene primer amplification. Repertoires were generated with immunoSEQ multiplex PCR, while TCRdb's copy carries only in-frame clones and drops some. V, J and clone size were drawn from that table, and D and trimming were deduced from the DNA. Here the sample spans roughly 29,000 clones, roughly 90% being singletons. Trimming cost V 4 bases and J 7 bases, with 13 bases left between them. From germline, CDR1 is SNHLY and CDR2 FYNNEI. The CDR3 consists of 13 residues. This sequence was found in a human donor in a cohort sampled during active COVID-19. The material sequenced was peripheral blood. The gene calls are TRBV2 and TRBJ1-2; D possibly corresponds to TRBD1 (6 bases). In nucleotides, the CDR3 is TGTGCCAGCAGTGCCGAGCAGGGGACTGGCTACACCTTC. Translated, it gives CASSAEQGTGYTF.